This TCR beta chain was documented in a study of T cell responses to AZD1222 COVID-19 vaccine. Regarding this clone: What it binds is not known.

Findings and caveats of the study: The donor group comprised mostly white British people and more females; the analysis possibly underestimated clonal diversity. Spike was spanned by vaccine-associated CD4 TCRs, which were dominant at 160-218 and 743-854. The study found Spike-specific TCR breadth and depth rose after two AZD1222 doses.

With V trimmed by 5 bases and J by 6 bases, 5 bases remained unmatched. There are 14 residues in the CDR3. Looked up from germline, CDR1 is LNHDA and CDR2 is SQIVND (reference sequence). Clones were sequenced by immunoSEQ multiplex PCR, and TCRdb holds only the in-frame ones, with some missing. The table shows about 140,000 clones, with about 91% occurring only once. The origin of this receptor is an adult in good health. The sample here was peripheral blood, taken on day 0 of AZD1222 vaccination. The genes are TRBV19 and TRBJ2-2, with 8 nucleotides matching TRBD1. As DNA, the CDR3 is TGTGCCAGTAGTTCCCAGGGGGCCGCCGGGGAGCTGTTTTTT. Translation gives CASSSQGAAGELFF.